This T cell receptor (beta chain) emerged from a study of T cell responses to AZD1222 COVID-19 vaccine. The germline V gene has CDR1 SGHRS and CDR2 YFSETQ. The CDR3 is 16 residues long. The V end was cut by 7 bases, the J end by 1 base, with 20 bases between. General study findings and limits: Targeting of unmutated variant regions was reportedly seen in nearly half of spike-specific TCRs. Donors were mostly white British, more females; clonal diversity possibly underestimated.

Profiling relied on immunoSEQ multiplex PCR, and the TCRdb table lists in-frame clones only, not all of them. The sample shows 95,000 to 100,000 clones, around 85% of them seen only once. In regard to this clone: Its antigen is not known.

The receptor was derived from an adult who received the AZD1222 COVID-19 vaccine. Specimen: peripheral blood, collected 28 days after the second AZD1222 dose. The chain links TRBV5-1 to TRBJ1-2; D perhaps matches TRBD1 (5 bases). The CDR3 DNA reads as TGCGCCAGCTCTCCCTCGTCTGCGACAGATAACTATGGCTACACCTTC. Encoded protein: CASSPSSATDNYGYTF.